The subject of this entry is one TCR beta chain. Authors' analysis steps: Using reference gene primer amplification, nucleated cell counts were estimated. Assay: immunoSEQ multiplex PCR; the TCRdb copy retains only in-frame clones and omits some. That table is the source of V, J and clone size, and D and trimming were worked out from the DNA. The table lists 85,000 to 130,000 clones, 85% to 90% of them singletons, with 4% to 6% in the top ten. The sample belongs to a study of blood T cell repertoires in COVID-19. About the research overall: There were acute and convalescent COVID-19 samples, and they came from the United States, Italy and Spain. In each case, the material was cDNA or gDNA derived from T cells, B-cell-depleted T cells, or PBMCs.

Losses at the gene ends were 1 base for V and 6 bases for J; bases not matched to a gene: 7. Germline V CDR1 and CDR2: SGHTA, FQGNSA. CDR3 size: 17 residues. The TCR originated in a human donor in a cohort sampled during active COVID-19. What was sequenced was peripheral blood. The V and J genes are TRBV7-2 and TRBJ2-2; 11 bases agree with TRBD2. The CDR3 DNA sequence: TGTGCCAGCAGCTTAGGCCTAGCGGGGGGCAGGGCCGGGGAGCTGTTTTTT. Translation gives CASSLGLAGGRAGELFF.